A selection of T cell receptor beta chains follows, all from one sample in a study of neurological immune-mediated disorders. TCRdb reanalysed the 5' RACE reads using MiXCR and keeps one entry per CDR3 protein. This sample has fewer than 45,000 distinct CDR3 sequences; roughly 2.5% occur once, and the top ten carry less than 15%. Sequencing input: PBMCs. These receptors all come from a man under 40 with multiple sclerosis. CDR3s include the opening cysteine and the closing phenylalanine or tryptophan. A D gene is named only where the DNA matches it firmly. The size entry gives once, few, many, or a class for an expanded clone.

CDR3nt,CDR3aa,d_gene,abundance,v_gene,len,j_gene
TGCGCCAGCAGCCAAGGGGGACGCTTGAGCTCCTACGAGCAGTACTTC,CASSQGGRLSSYEQYF,.,many,TRBV4-3,16,TRBJ2-7
TGTGCCAGCAGTCGATTGGTCACGGGACACAATGAGCAGTTCTTC,CASSRLVTGHNEQFF,.,many,TRBV6-5,15,TRBJ2-1
TGCAGCGGGTTGACAGGGGGCGCGACAGATACGCAGTATTTT,CSGLTGGATDTQYF,TRBD1,many,TRBV29-1,14,TRBJ2-3
TGTGCCAGCAGTTGGAGGGACTATGGGCAGTTCTTC,CASSWRDYGQFF,TRBD2,many,TRBV7-8,12,TRBJ2-1
TGTGCCAGCAGTGACGGACAGGTGGCCACTGAAGCTTTCTTT,CASSDGQVATEAFF,TRBD1,many,TRBV2,14,TRBJ1-1
TGTGCCAGCAGCTCACGACTAGCTAGCACAGATACGCAGTATTTT,CASSSRLASTDTQYF,TRBD2,many,TRBV7-9,15,TRBJ2-3
TGTGCCAGCAGCGCGCAGGGAGGCGAGCAGTACTTC,CASSAQGGEQYF,.,many,TRBV9,12,TRBJ2-7
TGCAGTGCAGGGGGACAGGGGATCCACGAGCAGTACTTC,CSAGGQGIHEQYF,TRBD1,many,TRBV20-1,13,TRBJ2-7
TGTGCCAGCAGCACCGGGACTAGCGGGAGGGTCAATGAGCAGTTCTTC,CASSTGTSGRVNEQFF,TRBD2,many,TRBV11-3,16,TRBJ2-1
TGCAGTGCTAGAGATCAGATCCAGGGGCTAGCCAAAAACATTCAGTACTTC,CSARDQIQGLAKNIQYF,.,many,TRBV20-1,17,TRBJ2-4
TGCAGTGCTAGAGTGGATGGACGTCGTGACGAGCAGTACTTC,CSARVDGRRDEQYF,.,few,TRBV20-1,14,TRBJ2-7
TGCGCCAGCAGCGCGGACAGAGATCAGCCCCAGCATTTT,CASSADRDQPQHF,.,few,TRBV5-1,13,TRBJ1-5
TGTGCCAGCAGCTCTGACAGACAAGAGACCCAGTACTTC,CASSSDRQETQYF,.,many,TRBV7-2,13,TRBJ2-5
TGTGCCAGCAGCCAAACCCCACGGGACGCATGGGATACTGAAGCTTTCTTT,CASSQTPRDAWDTEAFF,.,many,TRBV12-3/TRBV12-4,17,TRBJ1-1
TGTGCCAGCACTGGGGGCTCCGATGGCTACACCTTC,CASTGGSDGYTF,.,few,TRBV7-9,12,TRBJ1-2
TGCAGTGCTTGGGACAGCATGAACACTGAAGCTTTCTTT,CSAWDSMNTEAFF,TRBD1,many,TRBV20-1,13,TRBJ1-1
TGCAGCGTTGAAGACCGCACCAGCTTCAACTCCTACGAGCAGTACTTC,CSVEDRTSFNSYEQYF,.,few,TRBV29-1,16,TRBJ2-7
TGTGCCAGCAGACTGACTAGCGGGAGGACAGATACGCAGTATTTT,CASRLTSGRTDTQYF,TRBD2,many,TRBV27,15,TRBJ2-3
TGCAGTGTCCCGCGGGGGGCCACAGATACGCAGTATTTT,CSVPRGATDTQYF,TRBD2,many,TRBV20-1,13,TRBJ2-3
TGTGCCAGCTGCCGGGACACAGATACGCAGTATTTT,CASCRDTDTQYF,.,many,TRBV3-1,12,TRBJ2-3
TGTGCCAGCAGCTTAGATCTAGCGGGGGCCGAAACTGGACAAGAGACCCAGTACTTC,CASSLDLAGAETGQETQYF,TRBD2,many,TRBV7-8,19,TRBJ2-5
TGCAGTGCTAGAAGTAGCGGGGGTTCCTACGAGCAGTACTTC,CSARSSGGSYEQYF,TRBD2,many,TRBV20-1,14,TRBJ2-7